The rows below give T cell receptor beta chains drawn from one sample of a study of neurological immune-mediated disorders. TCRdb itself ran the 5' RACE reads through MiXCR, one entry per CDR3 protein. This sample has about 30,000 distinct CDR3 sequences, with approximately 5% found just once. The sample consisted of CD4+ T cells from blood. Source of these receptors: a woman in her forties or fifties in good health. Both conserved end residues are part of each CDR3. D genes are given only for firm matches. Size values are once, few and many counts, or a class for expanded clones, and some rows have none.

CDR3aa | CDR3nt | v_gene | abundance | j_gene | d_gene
CSGDSIDTQYF | TGCAGCGGGGACTCAATTGATACGCAGTATTTT | TRBV20-1 | few | TRBJ2-3 | .
CASSIRDPGAGELFF | TGTGCCAGCAGTATCCGGGACCCAGGGGCCGGGGAGCTGTTTTTT | TRBV12-3/TRBV12-4 | many | TRBJ2-2 | .
CASRRRSGGTDTQYF | TGTGCCAGCAGACGTCGGAGCGGGGGGACAGATACGCAGTATTTT | TRBV7-8 | many | TRBJ2-3 | TRBD2
CASSFQNSYEQYF | TGTGCCAGCAGCTTTCAGAACTCCTACGAGCAGTACTTC | TRBV5-4 | many | TRBJ2-7 | .
CSALSDNEQFF | TGCAGTGCCCTAAGCGACAATGAGCAGTTCTTC | TRBV20-1 | many | TRBJ2-1 | .
CASSLKQGSVLTF | TGTGCCAGCAGCTTGAAACAGGGGAGCGTCCTGACTTTC | TRBV7-2 | many | TRBJ2-6 | TRBD1
CSARETYNSLGDTEAFF | TGCAGTGCTAGAGAAACCTATAACAGCCTAGGGGACACTGAAGCTTTCTTT | TRBV20-1 | many | TRBJ1-1 | .
CASSYLGVEYGYTF | TGTGCCAGCAGTTACCTTGGGGTTGAGTATGGCTACACCTTC | TRBV27 | many | TRBJ1-2 | .
CASSLNIYGYTF | TGTGCCAGCAGTTTAAACATTTATGGCTACACCTTC | TRBV12-3/TRBV12-4 | many | TRBJ1-2 | .
CASSQPWISIYMTGELFF | TGTGCCAGCAGCCAACCATGGATCAGCATATATATGACCGGGGAGCTGTTTTTT | TRBV5-6 | many | TRBJ2-2 | .
CSAPEEGRAQETQYF | TGCAGTGCGCCCGAAGAGGGGCGGGCTCAAGAGACCCAGTACTTC | TRBV20-1 | many | TRBJ2-5 | .
CASSYPTDPYEQYF | TGTGCCAGCAGCTATCCGACTGATCCCTACGAGCAGTACTTC | TRBV7-9 | . | TRBJ2-7 | .
CASSPLAGTGRSSYNEQFF | TGTGCCAGCAGCCCACTCGCCGGGACAGGTAGGAGCTCCTACAATGAGCAGTTCTTC | TRBV3-1 | many | TRBJ2-1 | TRBD1
CASTPWDRGGEQYF | TGTGCCAGCACCCCGTGGGACAGGGGGGGCGAGCAGTACTTC | TRBV28 | many | TRBJ2-7 | TRBD1
CASSQLHLGGELFF | TGTGCCAGCAGCCAACTTCACTTAGGTGGGGAGCTGTTTTTT | TRBV3-1 | many | TRBJ2-2 | .
CASSYSLASSETQYF | TGTGCCAGCAGTTACTCACTAGCTAGCTCGGAGACCCAGTACTTC | TRBV6-6 | many | TRBJ2-5 | .
CSALEPRGLMNTEAFF | TGCAGTGCTCTCGAACCCCGGGGTCTCATGAACACTGAAGCTTTCTTT | TRBV20-1 | many | TRBJ1-1 | .
CSASSLAAGYNEQFF | TGCAGTGCTAGTTCCCTAGCGGCTGGCTACAATGAGCAGTTCTTC | TRBV20-1 | many | TRBJ2-1 | TRBD2
CASSLEGSPIYEQYF | TGCGCCAGCAGCTTGGAGGGGAGCCCTATCTACGAGCAGTACTTC | TRBV5-1 | many | TRBJ2-7 | .
CASSFPGQGRAGANVLTF | TGTGCCAGCAGTTTTCCGGGACAGGGGAGGGCTGGGGCCAACGTCCTGACTTTC | TRBV6-6 | many | TRBJ2-6 | TRBD1
CASSLGQVYEQYF | TGCGCCAGCAGCTTGGGACAGGTCTACGAGCAGTACTTC | TRBV5-1 | many | TRBJ2-7 | .
CASSIGLAGRRAKNIQYF | TGTGCCAGCAGCATCGGGCTAGCGGGGAGGAGGGCCAAAAACATTCAGTACTTC | TRBV28 | many | TRBJ2-4 | TRBD2
CASSSLGSTDTQYF | TGTGCCAGCAGCTCCCTAGGGAGCACAGATACGCAGTATTTT | TRBV4-2 | many | TRBJ2-3 | .
CASSSGLANQETQYF | TGCGCCAGCAGCTCGGGACTAGCGAACCAAGAGACCCAGTACTTC | TRBV5-1 | many | TRBJ2-5 | TRBD2
CASSYLTSGRPGELFF | TGTGCCAGCAGTTACTTGACTAGCGGAAGGCCCGGGGAGCTGTTTTTT | TRBV6-5 | few | TRBJ2-2 | TRBD2
CASSLGGQGQSTEAFF | TGTGCCAGTAGTCTGGGGGGACAGGGTCAGAGCACTGAAGCTTTCTTT | TRBV19 | few | TRBJ1-1 | TRBD1
CASSQTVNTEAFF | TGTGCCAGCAGCCAGACAGTGAACACTGAAGCTTTCTTT | TRBV16 | many | TRBJ1-1 | .
CASSLKTGGYGELFF | TGTGCCAGCAGCTTAAAGACAGGGGGCTACGGGGAGCTGTTTTTT | TRBV7-3 | many | TRBJ2-2 | TRBD1
CASSSSRGEGVYTF | TGTGCCAGCAGCTCCAGTCGAGGGGAAGGTGTCTACACCTTC | TRBV9 | many | TRBJ1-2 | .
CASSTGLEYEQFF | TGTGCCAGCAGTACAGGGTTGGAGTATGAGCAGTTCTTC | TRBV28 | many | TRBJ2-1 | .
CASSSVRDFQETQYF | TGCGCCAGCAGCTCAGTCCGGGACTTCCAAGAGACCCAGTACTTC | TRBV5-1 | many | TRBJ2-5 | .
CASSLRTGRTDTRYF | TGTGCCAGCAGCCTACGGACAGGTCGCACAGATACGCGGTATTTT | TRBV7-2 | many | TRBJ2-3 | TRBD1
CASSRKGLAGSEQYF | TGTGCCAGCAGTAGAAAGGGACTAGCCGGCTCTGAGCAGTACTTC | TRBV3-1 | many | TRBJ2-7 | TRBD2
CSVGQGYEQYF | TGCAGTGTTGGACAGGGTTACGAGCAGTACTTC | TRBV20-1 | many | TRBJ2-7 | TRBD1
CASSGTGYGSDEQYF | TGCGCCAGCAGCGGGACAGGGTATGGCAGCGACGAGCAGTACTTC | TRBV5-1 | many | TRBJ2-7 | TRBD1
CASSQAQSQPQHF | TGTGCCAGCAGCCAAGCTCAGTCTCAGCCCCAGCATTTT | TRBV3-1 | many | TRBJ1-5 | .
CASSPGGGANVLTF | TGTGCCAGCAGCCCCGGAGGAGGGGCCAACGTCCTGACTTTC | TRBV7-8 | many | TRBJ2-6 | .
CSARDHGSGTDTQYF | TGCAGTGCTAGAGATCACGGGAGTGGCACAGATACGCAGTATTTT | TRBV20-1 | many | TRBJ2-3 | .
CASSPSTGNTGELFF | TGTGCCAGCAGCCCCTCGACAGGGAACACCGGGGAGCTGTTTTTT | TRBV7-6 | many | TRBJ2-2 | .
CASSSSGGLSYEQYF | TGTGCCAGCAGCTCTAGCGGGGGGCTTTCCTACGAGCAGTACTTC | TRBV7-2 | many | TRBJ2-7 | TRBD2
CASSLGRQGAETQYF | TGTGCCAGCAGCTTAGGCCGACAGGGTGCGGAGACCCAGTACTTC | TRBV11-2 | many | TRBJ2-5 | TRBD1